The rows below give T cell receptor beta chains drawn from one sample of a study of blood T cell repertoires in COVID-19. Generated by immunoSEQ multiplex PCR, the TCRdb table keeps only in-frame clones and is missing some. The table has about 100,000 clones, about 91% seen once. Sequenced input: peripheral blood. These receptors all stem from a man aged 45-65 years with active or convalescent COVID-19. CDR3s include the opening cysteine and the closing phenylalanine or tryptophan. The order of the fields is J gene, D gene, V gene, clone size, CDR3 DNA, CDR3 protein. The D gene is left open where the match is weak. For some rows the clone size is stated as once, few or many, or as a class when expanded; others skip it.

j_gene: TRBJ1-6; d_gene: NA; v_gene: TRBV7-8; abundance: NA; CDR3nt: TGTGCCAGCAGCACTCAATCGGGGATGGAGTCACCCCTCCACTTT; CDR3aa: CASSTQSGMESPLHF
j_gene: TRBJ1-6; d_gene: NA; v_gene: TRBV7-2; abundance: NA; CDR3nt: TGTGCCAGCAGCCCCGTCTCACAATCACCCCTCCACTTT; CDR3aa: CASSPVSQSPLHF
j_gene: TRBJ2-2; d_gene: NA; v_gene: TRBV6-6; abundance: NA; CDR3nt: TGTGCCAGCAGCGACGGAGTGGACACCGGGGAGCTGTTTTTT; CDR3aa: CASSDGVDTGELFF
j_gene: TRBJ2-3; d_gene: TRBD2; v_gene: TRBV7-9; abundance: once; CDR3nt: TGTGCCAGCAGCTTAGTAGTCCTAGCGGGAGAGATTTCAGATACGCAGTATTTT; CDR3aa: CASSLVVLAGEISDTQYF
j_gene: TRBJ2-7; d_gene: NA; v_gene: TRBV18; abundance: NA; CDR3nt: TGTGCCAGCTCTCTCTATGTAAACTACGAGCAGTACTTC; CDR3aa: CASSLYVNYEQYF
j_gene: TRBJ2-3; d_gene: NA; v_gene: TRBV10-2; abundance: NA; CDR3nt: TGCTCTGCAGGGACTAGCACAGATACGCAGTATTTT; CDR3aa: CSAGTSTDTQYF
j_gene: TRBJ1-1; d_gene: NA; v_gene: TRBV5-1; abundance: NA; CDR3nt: TGCGCCAGCAGCTCCGGACAGACATATGACACTGAAGCTTTCTTT; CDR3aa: CASSSGQTYDTEAFF
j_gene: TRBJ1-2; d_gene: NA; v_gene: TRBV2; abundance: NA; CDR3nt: TGTGCCAGCCAATTTCGGGGAACCAGCTATGGCTACACCTTC; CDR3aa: CASQFRGTSYGYTF
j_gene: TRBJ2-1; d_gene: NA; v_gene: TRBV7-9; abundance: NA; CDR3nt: TGTGCCAGCAGCTTAGAGACTACTGAGCAGTTCTTC; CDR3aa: CASSLETTEQFF
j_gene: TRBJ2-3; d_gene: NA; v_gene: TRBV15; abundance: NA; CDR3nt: TGTGCCACCAGCAGAGGTCGGAGCACAGATACGCAGTATTTT; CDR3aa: CATSRGRSTDTQYF
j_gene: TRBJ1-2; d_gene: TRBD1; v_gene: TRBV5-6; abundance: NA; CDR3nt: TGTGCCAGCAGCTTGCCAGGGAAACTGGGACAGGGGAACTATGGCTACACCTTC; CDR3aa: CASSLPGKLGQGNYGYTF
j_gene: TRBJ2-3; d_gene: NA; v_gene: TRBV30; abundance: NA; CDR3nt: TGTGCCTGTCGCCTGGGGCGCGGGGGCACAGATACGCAGTATTTT; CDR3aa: CACRLGRGGTDTQYF
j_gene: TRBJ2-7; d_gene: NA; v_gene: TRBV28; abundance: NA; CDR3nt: TGTGCCAGTATACAGGGGGGGTCCTACGAGCAGTACTTC; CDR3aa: CASIQGGSYEQYF
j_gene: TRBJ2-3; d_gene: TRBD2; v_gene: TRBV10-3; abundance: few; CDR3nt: TGTGCCATCAGTGTCACGGGACTAGCGGGGGATGCGCGTGATACGCAGTATTTT; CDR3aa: CAISVTGLAGDARDTQYF
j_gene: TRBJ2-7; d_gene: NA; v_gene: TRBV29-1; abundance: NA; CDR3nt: TGCAGCGCCTGGGGGGTACAGGGGTACAAGGACGAGCAGTACTTC; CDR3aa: CSAWGVQGYKDEQYF
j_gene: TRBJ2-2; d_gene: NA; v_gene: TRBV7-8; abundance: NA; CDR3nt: TGTGCCAGCAGCAAGTCCCCTAGCGGGGAGCTGTTTTTT; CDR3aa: CASSKSPSGELFF